This entry features one T cell receptor beta chain sequence. Germline V lookup: CDR1 SQVTM, CDR2 ANQGSEA. V dropped 6 bases and J dropped 9 bases, with 14 bases sitting between them. The CDR3 is 11 amino acids. The sample comes from a study of OX40 agonist ivuxolimab in advanced cancers. Study context: Subjects had a mean age of around 63 years, with a range of roughly 20 to 80; around 83% were male.

Clones were sequenced by immunoSEQ multiplex PCR, and TCRdb holds only the in-frame ones, with some missing. The sample has roughly 100,000 clones, less than 90% seen once; the top ten hold roughly 5%. This receptor was taken from an adult with an advanced solid tumor such as melanoma, head and neck, liver or kidney cancer. Sequenced here: CD4+ or CD8+ T cells sorted from blood, sampled in a trial of the OX40 agonist ivuxolimab. The chain joins TRBV29-1 to TRBJ1-1; D is possibly TRBD1 (5 bases). The DNA for the CDR3 is TGCAGCGTCCGGGATAACAGGAAAGCTTTCTTT. Amino acid sequence: CSVRDNRKAFF.